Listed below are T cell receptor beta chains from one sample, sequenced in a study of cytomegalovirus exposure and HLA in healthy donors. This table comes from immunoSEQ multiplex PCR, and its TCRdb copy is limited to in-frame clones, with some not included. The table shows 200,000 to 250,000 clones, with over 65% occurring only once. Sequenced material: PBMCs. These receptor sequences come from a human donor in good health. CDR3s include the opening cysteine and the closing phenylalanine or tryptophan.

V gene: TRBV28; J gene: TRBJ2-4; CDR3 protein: CASSLNRGFGNIQYF
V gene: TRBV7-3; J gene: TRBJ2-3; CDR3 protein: CASSLNILAGSDTQYF
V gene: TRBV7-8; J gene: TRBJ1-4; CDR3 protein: CASSFAHLNNEKLFF
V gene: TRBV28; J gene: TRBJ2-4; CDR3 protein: CASSLEHSRGGLAKNIQYF
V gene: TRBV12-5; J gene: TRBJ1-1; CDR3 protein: CASGFSEAQDRRDTEAFF
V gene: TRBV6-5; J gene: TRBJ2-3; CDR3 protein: CASSYSRIGATDTQYF
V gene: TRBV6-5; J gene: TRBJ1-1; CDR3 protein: CASSYSSGQNTEAFF
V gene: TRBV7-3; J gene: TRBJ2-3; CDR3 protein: CASSLGQGRGDTQYF
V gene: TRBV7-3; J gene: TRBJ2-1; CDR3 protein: CASSLSIRRGNEQFF
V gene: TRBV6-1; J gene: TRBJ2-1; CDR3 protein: CASSVPGLASDNEQFF
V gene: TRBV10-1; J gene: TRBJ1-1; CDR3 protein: CASSESIGGGTEAFF
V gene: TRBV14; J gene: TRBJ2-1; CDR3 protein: CASSQVSGRQFF
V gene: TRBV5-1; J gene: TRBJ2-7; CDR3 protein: CASSTLAGGLYEQYF
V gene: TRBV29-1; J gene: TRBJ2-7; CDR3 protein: CSVVWWQRSYEQYF
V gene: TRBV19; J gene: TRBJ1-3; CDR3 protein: CASSSLSSGNTIYF
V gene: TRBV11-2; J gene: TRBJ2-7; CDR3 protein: CASSSTRCPYF
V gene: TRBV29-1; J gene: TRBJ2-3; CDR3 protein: CSFRGQSSTDTQYF
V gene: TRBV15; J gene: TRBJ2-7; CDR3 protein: CATSSTSGLRPYEQYF
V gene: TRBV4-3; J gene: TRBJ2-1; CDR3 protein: CASSQGGQVSDEQFF
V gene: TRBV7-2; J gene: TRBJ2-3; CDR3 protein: CASSSRGGSTDTQYF
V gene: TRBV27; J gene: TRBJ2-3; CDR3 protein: CASSFLSQGTDTQYF
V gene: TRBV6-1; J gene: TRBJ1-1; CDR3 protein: CASSELRSPAFF
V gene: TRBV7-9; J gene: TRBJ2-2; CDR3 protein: CASSLEVGRGLFF
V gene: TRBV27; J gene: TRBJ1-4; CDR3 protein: CASSLSYASGRKLFF
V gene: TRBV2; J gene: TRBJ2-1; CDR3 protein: CASTGTGAYNEQFF
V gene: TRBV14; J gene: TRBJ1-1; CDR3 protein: CASSQDFAGSTEAFF
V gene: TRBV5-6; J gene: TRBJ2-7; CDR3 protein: CASTNYYEQYF
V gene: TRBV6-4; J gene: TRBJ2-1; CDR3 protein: CASSELAGEGNEQFF
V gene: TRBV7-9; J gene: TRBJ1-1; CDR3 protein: CSSSRQSLNTEAFF
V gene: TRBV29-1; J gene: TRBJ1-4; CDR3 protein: CSVEALGATNEKLFF
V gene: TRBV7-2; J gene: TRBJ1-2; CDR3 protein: CASSLAQGPMGGYTF
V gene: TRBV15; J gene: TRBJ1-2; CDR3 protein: CATSRDFEYGYTF
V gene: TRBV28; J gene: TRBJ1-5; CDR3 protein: CASSLDRGHQPQHF
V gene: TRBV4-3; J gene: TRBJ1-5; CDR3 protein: CASSQVEGSNQPQHF
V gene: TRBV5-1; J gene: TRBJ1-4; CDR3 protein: CASSLVGQGVEKLFF
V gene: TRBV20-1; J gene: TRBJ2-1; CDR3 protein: CSARTSNEQFF
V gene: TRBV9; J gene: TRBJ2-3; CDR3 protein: CASSFPSGVSTDTQYF
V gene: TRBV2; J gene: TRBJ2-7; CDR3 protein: CAGGAGHYEQYF
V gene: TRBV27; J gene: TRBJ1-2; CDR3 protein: CASSLDPVGEGYTF
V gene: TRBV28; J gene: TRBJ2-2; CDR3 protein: CASSTGTSGSGELFF
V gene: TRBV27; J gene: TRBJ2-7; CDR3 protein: CASSLGWEGSWEQYF
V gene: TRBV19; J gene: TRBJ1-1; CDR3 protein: CASSTSGQGNTEAFF
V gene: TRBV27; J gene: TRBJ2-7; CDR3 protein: CASSFLRTGKIDEQYF
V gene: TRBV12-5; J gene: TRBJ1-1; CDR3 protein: CASGLVPQTVMNTEAFF
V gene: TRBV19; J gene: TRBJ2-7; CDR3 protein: CASRFGGGYEQYF
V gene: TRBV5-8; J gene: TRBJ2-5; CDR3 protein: CASSLERVWGETQYF
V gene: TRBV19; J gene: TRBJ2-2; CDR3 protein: CASSIVGGAGELFF
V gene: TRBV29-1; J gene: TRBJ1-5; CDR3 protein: CSVEGGGQPQHF
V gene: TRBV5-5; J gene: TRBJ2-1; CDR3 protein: CASSPSVNSYNEQFF
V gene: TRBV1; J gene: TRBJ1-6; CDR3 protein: CTSSQESGGYSPLHF
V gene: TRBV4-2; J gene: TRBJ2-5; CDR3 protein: CASSPAGETQYF
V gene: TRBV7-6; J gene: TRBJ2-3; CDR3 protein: CASSPLSSSTDTQYF
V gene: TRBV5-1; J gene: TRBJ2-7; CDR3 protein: CASSLGGFYEQYF
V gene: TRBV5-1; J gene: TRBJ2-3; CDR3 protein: CASSLVTGGPDTQYF
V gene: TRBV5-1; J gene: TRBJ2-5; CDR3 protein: CASSYASGPMETQYF